One and the same sample provided the 31 T cell receptor beta chains below, sequenced in a study of cytomegalovirus exposure and HLA in healthy donors. The PCR made use of 60 Vbeta and 13 Jbeta primers. Here immunoSEQ multiplex PCR was the method, and the copy in TCRdb shows in-frame clones only, minus some. The sample shows 100,000 to 150,000 clones, around 84% of them seen only once. Sequenced input: PBMCs. The source of these receptors is a woman between 18 and 29 years old in good health and CMV-seropositive.

The CDR3 bases are TGTGCCAGCAGCCCACAGGGGGCTGGTGGAAACACCATATATTTT. It is translated as CASSPQGAGGNTIYF. The V gene is TRBV2, the J gene TRBJ1-3; TRBD1 agrees at 9 bases. Looked up from germline, CDR1 is SNHLY and CDR2 is FYNNEI. The CDR3 consists of 15 residues. The junction had 6 bases not matched to a gene; V was cut back by 6 bases and J by 3 bases.

The V gene is TRBV5-6, the J gene TRBJ2-5; 7 bases are shared with TRBD1. Per germline, CDR1 SGHDT and CDR2 YYEEEE. The CDR3 extends over 14 amino acids. V trimming: 4 bases; J trimming: 5 bases; junction bases outside the gene matches: 8. The CDR3 nucleotides read TGTGCCAGCAGCCTTTCTAGGGGGCTGGAGACCCAGTACTTC. Translating it yields CASSLSRGLETQYF.

This chain connects TRBV9 to TRBJ2-7; a weak D match, TRBD2 (6 bases). The CDR3 length is 15 residues. CDR1 and CDR2 (germline): SGDLS, YYNGEE. V lost 4 bases to trimming and J lost 1 base, with 15 bases between them. The CDR3 nucleotides read TGTGCCAGCAGCCCGACGGGGGTGGTTTCCTACGAGCAGTACTTC. Its protein product is CASSPTGVVSYEQYF.

In this sample, this clone turned up a few times. This chain connects TRBV4-1 to TRBJ1-1; a weak D match, TRBD1 (6 bases). Germline V lookup: CDR1 MGHRA, CDR2 YSYEKL. The CDR3 covers 17 residues. Trimming removed 1 base at V and 5 bases at J, with 20 bases between. Here the CDR3 reads CASSQVGRGRSRTEAFF. The CDR3 DNA reads as TGCGCCAGCAGCCAAGTGGGCAGGGGTAGATCGAGGACTGAAGCTTTCTTT.

This chain connects TRBV2 to TRBJ2-7, with 9 bases aligning to TRBD1. With 6 bases clipped from V and 6 bases from J, the junction kept 9 bases outside the gene matches. This CDR3 has 14 amino acids. Germline assignment: CDR1 SNHLY and CDR2 FYNNEI. The CDR3 DNA reads TGTGCCAGCAGCAAGGGGGGACAGGGCCTCGAGCAGTACTTC. Translated, it gives CASSKGGQGLEQYF.

V and J are TRBV9 and TRBJ2-1, with TRBD2 matching over 10 bases. Germline values: CDR1 SGDLS, CDR2 YYNGEE. The CDR3 covers 17 residues. The V and J ends lost 4 bases and 8 bases, in that order; junction bases with no gene match: 15. The CDR3 nucleotides read TGTGCCAGCAGCCCCCAGGGATTAGCGGGGGGCCGGGATGAGCAGTTCTTC. Its translation is CASSPQGLAGGRDEQFF.

The chain joins TRBV18 to TRBJ2-7, with a possible D match to TRBD1 (5 bases). Trimming cost V 2 bases and J 2 bases, with 13 bases left between them. The CDR3 totals 15 residues. Germline assignment: CDR1 KGHSH and CDR2 LQKENI. CDR3 coding DNA: TGTGCCAGCTCACCAACAGGTATAGGACCCTACGAGCAGTACTTC. It translates to CASSPTGIGPYEQYF. Full variable domain (outside the CDR3, taken from reference TRBV18 and TRBJ2-7): NAGVMQNPRHLVRRRGQEARLRCSPMKGHSHVYWYRQLPEEGLKFMVYLQKENIIDESGMPKERFSAEFPKEGPSILRIQQVVRGDSAAYFCASSPTGIGPYEQYFGPGTRLTVT.

CDR3 DNA sequence: TGTGCCAGCAGTGAGGTGGGGACAGGCAGCTCCTATAATTCACCCCTCCACTTT. As protein: CASSEVGTGSSYNSPLHF. The chain carries TRBV6-1 and TRBJ1-6; TRBD1 agrees at 8 bases. The J segment lost 0 bases and the V segment lost 3 bases, leaving 7 bases of the junction unmatched. The CDR3 consists of 18 residues. CDR1 MNHNS and CDR2 SASEGT come from the germline V gene.

J is TRBJ2-3 and V is TRBV9, with D perhaps matching TRBD1 (5 bases). CDR3 length: 14 residues. Trimming left V 4 bases short and J 4 bases short, with 13 bases between. Germline CDR1 and CDR2: SGDLS and YYNGEE. CDR3 bases: TGTGCCAGCAGCACCCAAGGGGAAGCAGATACGCAGTATTTT. This encodes CASSTQGEADTQYF.

V is TRBV7-3 and J is TRBJ2-1, with D tentatively TRBD2 (6 bases). Trimming shortened V by 5 bases and J by 9 bases, and 17 bases separated the two germline ends. Germline V gene data show CDR1 as SGHTA and CDR2 as FQGTGA. The CDR3 has 14 residues. CDR3 nucleotides: TGTGCCAGCAGCCCTTACGGGGGTCAGAGTGAGCAGTTCTTC. It yields the protein CASSPYGGQSEQFF.

This chain links TRBV5-4 with TRBJ2-2; 7 bases align to TRBD2. The germline V gene has CDR1 SGHNT and CDR2 YYREEE (reference sequence). V was pared by 0 bases and J by 5 bases, with 1 base of the junction left unmatched. The CDR3 covers 14 residues. In DNA, the CDR3 is TGTGCCAGCAGCTTGGCGGGGGGAACCGGGGAGCTGTTTTTT. Residues: CASSLAGGTGELFF.

The chain recombines TRBV28 with TRBJ2-1; tentative D call: TRBD2 (6 bases). The germline V gene has CDR1 MDHEN and CDR2 SYDVKM. The CDR3 has 16 amino acids. Trimming stripped 5 bases from V and 2 bases from J, with 16 bases between. CDR3 residues: CASSPGGGATYNEQFF. The CDR3 coding sequence is TGTGCCAGCAGTCCAGGAGGCGGGGCCACCTACAATGAGCAGTTCTTC.

The rearrangement joins TRBV12-5 to TRBJ2-7, with D perhaps matching TRBD1 (5 bases). From germline, CDR1 is LGHNT and CDR2 FRNRAP. V gave up 2 bases and J gave up 3 bases, with 8 bases separating them. The CDR3 is made up of 13 amino acids. This CDR3 reads CASGLLGHYEQYF. DNA of the CDR3: TGTGCTAGTGGTTTGCTCGGACACTACGAGCAGTACTTC.

In its sample, this clone was seen once. Since no conserved phenylalanine or tryptophan closes the CDR3, a read error is the likely cause. The genes are TRBV6-5 and TRBJ1-6, with 9 nucleotides matching TRBD1. This CDR3 contains 16 residues. V gave up 3 bases and J gave up 6 bases; unmatched junction bases: 6. Per the germline V gene, CDR1 is MNHEY and CDR2 is SVGAGI. CDR3 DNA sequence: TGTGCCAGCAGTTATGACCCGGGACAGGGTAATTCACCCCTCCACCTT. This codes for CASSYDPGQGNSPLHL.

This CDR3 is CASSQDPDSPGYGYTF. For the CDR3, the DNA is TGCGCCAGCAGCCAAGATCCGGACTCACCCGGCTATGGCTACACCTTC. The V gene is TRBV4-1, the J gene TRBJ1-2; D is ambiguous. Deletions cut 0 bases from V and 4 bases from J, with 15 bases between. In germline, CDR1 is MGHRA, CDR2 YSYEKL. This CDR3 spans 16 amino acids.

In this sample, this clone turned up a few times. V gene TRBV6-5 combines with J gene TRBJ2-3, with 8 positions matching TRBD1. The V gene's germline CDR1 is MNHEY and CDR2 SVGAGI. J was trimmed by 5 bases and V by 5 bases; bases with no gene match: 9. The CDR3 sequence is 15 residues long. This chain's CDR3 is CASSAGTGPGDTQYF. CDR3 nucleotides: TGTGCCAGCAGTGCAGGGACAGGACCCGGAGATACGCAGTATTTT.

In its sample, this clone was seen once. The chain couples TRBV10-3 to TRBJ1-4; D might be TRBD1 (6 bases). The CDR3 has 14 residues. Trimming stripped 4 bases from V and 6 bases from J, with 12 bases between. Germline V lookup: CDR1 ENHRY, CDR2 SYGVKD. CDR3 sequence: CAISGGQGDEKLFF. CDR3 nucleotides: TGTGCCATCAGTGGGGGGCAAGGGGATGAAAAACTGTTTTTT.

The chain couples TRBV28 to TRBJ2-5; TRBD1 agrees at 7 bases. The germline CDR1 and CDR2 sequences are MDHEN and SYDVKM. This CDR3 is 16 amino acids long. V was pared by 7 bases and J by 0 bases, with 11 bases of the junction left unmatched. CDR3 sequence (DNA): TGTGCCAGCACCCAGGGGCAGGGGGAGTACCAAGAGACCCAGTACTTC. Translated, it gives CASTQGQGEYQETQYF.

V and J are TRBV5-1 and TRBJ2-7, with 9 bases fitting TRBD1. Per germline, CDR1 SGHRS and CDR2 YFSETQ. With V trimmed by 0 bases and J by 3 bases, 10 bases remained unmatched. This CDR3 is 17 amino acids long. The CDR3 DNA follows: TGCGCCAGCAGCTTGGGAACCCCGGGGACAGGGAGCTACGAGCAGTACTTC. Translation: CASSLGTPGTGSYEQYF.

The chain uses TRBV21-1 and TRBJ2-1; the table gives TRBD2 as D, unverified against the DNA. TRBV21-1 counts as a pseudogene. This CDR3 is 16 amino acids long. CDR3: CASSKIWNGGYNEQFF. The CDR3 coding sequence is TGTGCCAGCAGCAAAATCTGGAACGGGGGTTACAATGAGCAGTTCTTC.

The chain joins TRBV4-1 to TRBJ2-1, with a possible D match to TRBD2 (6 bases). Germline values: CDR1 MGHRA, CDR2 YSYEKL. Trimming took off 1 base at V and 8 bases at J, with 15 bases between the two ends. The CDR3 is made up of 15 amino acids. CDR3 sequence reads: CASSQVVSREDEQFF. DNA for the CDR3: TGCGCCAGCAGCCAAGTTGTATCCAGGGAGGATGAGCAGTTCTTC.

V gene TRBV6-6 combines with J gene TRBJ2-3, with D perhaps TRBD2 (5 bases). V was cut by 4 bases and J by 11 bases, with 16 bases left in between. The CDR3 has 13 amino acids. Germline CDR1 and CDR2: MNHNY and SVGAGI (reference sequence). The CDR3 loop reads CASSSLTTPGQYF. CDR3 in DNA: TGTGCCAGCAGTTCCCTGACTACCCCTGGGCAGTATTTT.

This clone is a singleton in its sample. This chain uses TRBV5-1 with TRBJ2-3; TRBD2 aligns across 13 bases. V lost 3 bases to trimming and J lost 0 bases; unmatched junction nucleotides: 25. The germline V gene has CDR1 SGHRS and CDR2 YFSETQ. The CDR3 spans 24 residues. CDR3 residues: CASSWGTWGTSGKDREDSTDTQYF. As DNA, the CDR3 is TGCGCCAGCAGCTGGGGGACATGGGGGACTAGCGGGAAAGACCGCGAAGATAGCACAGATACGCAGTATTTT.

This clone was seen a few times. This chain connects TRBV7-3 to TRBJ2-3, with a tentative D call TRBD1 (6 bases). The V gene's germline CDR1 is SGHTA and CDR2 FQGTGA. This CDR3 is 17 amino acids long. V lost 1 base and J 5 bases, leaving 19 bases between the germline ends. CDR3 coding DNA: TGTGCCAGCAGCTTAAGTTGGGGGCGCTCGATCGAAGATACGCAGTATTTT. Encoded protein: CASSLSWGRSIEDTQYF.

V usage is TRBV12-2 and J usage is TRBJ2-1; TRBD2, as called in the table, went unchecked against the DNA. TRBV12-2 is a pseudogene. The CDR3 contains 15 residues. Here the CDR3 DNA reads TGTGCACCGCGCGGGGCTACCGTAAAGTACAATGAGCAGTTCTTC. Translating gives CAPRGATVKYNEQFF.

V gene TRBV4-1 combines with J gene TRBJ2-7; D not certain. The CDR3 runs 13 residues. Trimming pared 1 base from V and 3 bases from J, leaving 7 bases between. Germline V gene sequence: CDR1 MGHRA, CDR2 YSYEKL. CDR3 region: CASSQVQDYEQYF. DNA for the CDR3: TGCGCCAGCAGCCAAGTACAAGACTACGAGCAGTACTTC.

The rearrangement links TRBV14 to TRBJ1-4; the match to TRBD1 covers 7 bases. The trim removed 0 bases at V and 9 bases at J, leaving 4 bases unmatched. The germline gives CDR1 SGHDN, CDR2 FVKESK. The CDR3 loop spans 14 amino acids. CDR3 sequence reads: CASSQETGSQKLFF. Here the CDR3 DNA reads TGTGCCAGCAGCCAAGAGACAGGGAGTCAAAAACTGTTTTTT.

The chain joins TRBV29-1 to TRBJ2-7; maybe TRBD1 (6 bases). The germline V gene has CDR1 SQVTM and CDR2 ANQGSEA. Trimming shortened V by 4 bases and J by 4 bases, and 14 bases separated the two germline ends. The CDR3 is 13 residues long. The CDR3 region has the DNA TGCAGCGTTGGCCGGGACAACTGGTACGAGCAGTACTTC. Translation gives CSVGRDNWYEQYF.

A word on this clone: This sample also contains other DNA sequences that code for the same CDR3. V and J are TRBV6-5 and TRBJ2-1, with 8 bases aligning to TRBD2. Germline CDR1 is MNHEY and CDR2 is SVGAGI. V dropped 2 bases and J dropped 4; count of bases not matched to a gene: 1. The CDR3 runs 14 residues. The CDR3 DNA is TGTGCCAGCAGTTACGGCGGGGGGTACAATGAGCAGTTCTTC. This sequence encodes CASSYGGGYNEQFF.

The chain has TRBV7-3 and TRBJ2-3; tentatively, D is TRBD2 (6 bases). CDR1 and CDR2 from the germline V gene are SGHTA and FQGTGA. Trimming stripped 2 bases from V and 4 bases from J, with 10 bases between. The CDR3 is 14 residues long. CDR3 in DNA: TGTGCCAGCAGCTTAGCGGGGTCCCCAGATACGCAGTATTTT. This encodes CASSLAGSPDTQYF.

This clone was recorded a few times. J is TRBJ2-2 and V is TRBV11-1, with D maybe TRBD1 (6 bases). This CDR3 has 17 residues. Trimming removed 1 base from V and 1 base from J, with 13 bases in between. Germline CDR1 reads SGHAT; CDR2 reads FQDESV (reference sequence). The CDR3 DNA sequence: TGTGCCAGCAGCTTAGGTTCGTGGGACAAGAACACCGGGGAGCTGTTTTTT. Translated: CASSLGSWDKNTGELFF.